The clone carrying this T cell receptor (beta chain) was seen more than once but under ten times. TCRdb used MiXCR to reprocess the 5' RACE reads, holding one entry per CDR3 protein. The table has around 300,000 distinct CDR3 sequences, around 13% seen once. These data are taken from a study of T-cell memory formation after mild COVID-19. V lost 5 bases, J lost 0 bases, and 12 bases stayed unmatched. The CDR3 loop spans 17 amino acids. Germline CDR1 and CDR2: DFQATT and SNEGSKA (reference sequence). Material: PBMCs or a T cell subset sorted from them (not recorded which). This chain connects TRBV20-1 to TRBJ1-2; TRBD1 matches 10 bases. The sequence derives from a man aged 18 to 30 who had mild COVID-19 (a few samples of this study predate the infection). Cell type and time point are not known. The CDR3 DNA reads as TGCAGTGCTCCCGGGACAGGGGCCCAACTAGCTAACTATGGCTACACCTTC. Its translation is CSAPGTGAQLANYGYTF.